Listed below are T cell receptor beta chains from one sample, sequenced in a study of immune evolution from preneoplasia to lung adenocarcinoma. Libraries were prepared by immunoSEQ multiplex PCR; TCRdb keeps only in-frame clonotypes and omits some of them. The sample has several thousand clones; around 81% are singletons. Sequencing input: FFPE normal lung tissue adjacent to the tumor. The receptor source for this set is a person aged 50-75 years with lung adenocarcinoma. Both conserved end residues are part of each CDR3. Fields, in order: J gene, V gene, CDR3 protein.

>TRBJ2-2|TRBV2
CASSERGTTGELFF
>TRBJ2-5|TRBV5-1
CASSSGETQYF
>TRBJ2-2|TRBV7-9
CASSTQANTGELFF
>TRBJ2-3|TRBV6-1
CASNSGGSTDTQYF
>TRBJ2-5|TRBV29-1
CSWTAQGQETQYF
>TRBJ1-2|TRBV4-2
CASSQDNLRGNGYTF
>TRBJ2-5|TRBV5-1
CASSLTGDWGETQYF
>TRBJ1-2|TRBV28
CASRSGQPNYGYTF
>TRBJ2-7|TRBV19
CASSMSWSSYEQYF
>TRBJ1-1|TRBV5-1
CASSKGQNRPTEAFF
>TRBJ1-5|TRBV28
CASKGGQSNKPQHF
>TRBJ1-1|TRBV18
CASSPAGGEAFF
>TRBJ1-5|TRBV9
CASSGLLDYNQPQHF
>TRBJ2-2|TRBV5-4
CASSLTGGGRNTGELFF
>TRBJ1-2|TRBV28
CASSTPDLQTYGYTF
>TRBJ1-1|TRBV5-1
CASSLTGGLSEAFF
>TRBJ2-5|TRBV7-2
CASSLGTGTIGGETQYF
>TRBJ1-3|TRBV7-9
CANGRESSGNTIYF
>TRBJ1-1|TRBV4-2
CASSQEVGNTEAFF
>TRBJ1-1|TRBV2
CASGLDTEAFF
>TRBJ1-1|TRBV30
CAWSNGSGREAFF
>TRBJ1-1|TRBV5-4
CASSSIGVRTEAFF
>TRBJ1-2|TRBV28
CASRPSGGRHTF
>TRBJ2-1|TRBV7-2
CASHGGRLQNEQFF
>TRBJ2-7|TRBV10-2
CASSELDPLGEQYF
>TRBJ2-5|TRBV6-5
CASTGVTRGQETQYF
>TRBJ2-7|TRBV28
CASSAQGAAYEQYF
>TRBJ2-5|TRBV4-2
CASSQGASGSWETQYF
>TRBJ2-7|TRBV5-6
CASSPLGAPGNYEQYF
>TRBJ1-2|TRBV15
CATSSYGGSYGYTF